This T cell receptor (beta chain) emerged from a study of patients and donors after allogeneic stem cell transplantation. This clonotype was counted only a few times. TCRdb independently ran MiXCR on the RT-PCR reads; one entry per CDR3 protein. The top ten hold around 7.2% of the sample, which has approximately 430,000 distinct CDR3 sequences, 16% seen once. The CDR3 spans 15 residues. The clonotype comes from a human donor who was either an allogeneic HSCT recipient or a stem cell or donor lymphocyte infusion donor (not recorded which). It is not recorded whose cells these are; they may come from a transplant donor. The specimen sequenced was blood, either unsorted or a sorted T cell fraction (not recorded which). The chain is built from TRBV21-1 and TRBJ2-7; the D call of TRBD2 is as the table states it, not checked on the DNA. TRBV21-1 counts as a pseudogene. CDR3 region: CASSSGSGSSYEQYF. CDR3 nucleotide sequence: TGTGCCAGCAGCTCCGGAAGCGGCAGCTCCTACGAGCAGTACTTC.